This is a list of T cell receptor beta chains from one sample in a study of regulatory T cells in long-lasting Graves disease. TCRdb analysed the multiplex PCR reads with MiXCR anew, one entry per CDR3 protein. The data show 250,000 to 300,000 distinct CDR3 sequences, under 20% seen once. These data also formed part of another study, on T cells in Graves' hyperthyroidism and ophthalmopathy.

The sequences come from peripheral blood mononuclear cells (PBMCs), collected at new diagnosis, from a patient treated with antithyroid drugs. The receptors shown here come from a woman aged 25 to 39 with Graves disease. The CDR3 runs from the conserved cysteine through the conserved F or W. D genes are given only for firm matches. Only some rows state a clone size, as once, few, many or a class for expanded clones.

clone_size	d_call	v_call	j_call	cdr3_nt	cdr3_aa
many	-	TRBV15	TRBJ1-5	TGTGCCACCAGCAGTGCTCCAGGGAGCAATCAGCCCCAGCATTTT	CATSSAPGSNQPQHF
many	-	TRBV20-1	TRBJ2-1	TGCAGTGCTAGAGATCGGGGCGGAGTAGGGGATGAGCAGTTCTTC	CSARDRGGVGDEQFF
few	-	TRBV29-1	TRBJ2-3	TGCGGCGTTGAAGGTAACAGCCTGACTAGCACAGATACGCAGTATTTT	CGVEGNSLTSTDTQYF
-	TRBD2	TRBV3-1	TRBJ2-5	TGTGCCAGCGGGAGCGCGGGAGGATCTGAGACCCAGTACTTC	CASGSAGGSETQYF
-	-	TRBV20-1	TRBJ2-7	TGCAGTGCTGCCCGGACCCCCTACGAGCAGTACTTC	CSAARTPYEQYF
many	TRBD1	TRBV27	TRBJ1-2	TGTGCCAGCAGTTTACAGGGGGCGCCCGGCTACACCTTC	CASSLQGAPGYTF
many	-	TRBV20-1	TRBJ2-3	TGCAGTGCTAGGGCCCTTAGCACAGATACGCAGTATTTT	CSARALSTDTQYF
many	-	TRBV20-1	TRBJ1-2	TGCAGTGCCAAGGGGGACCAATACTATGGCTACACCTTC	CSAKGDQYYGYTF
many	-	TRBV3-1	TRBJ1-1	TGTGCCAGCAGCCACAGGGCTGCGAACACTGAAGCTTTCTTT	CASSHRAANTEAFF
-	-	TRBV18	TRBJ2-1	TGTGCCAGCTCAATAGACAATGAGCAGTTCTTC	CASSIDNEQFF
many	-	TRBV11-2	TRBJ2-1	TGTGCCAGCAGCTTAGTAGGGGGGGCCTACAATGAGCAGTTCTTC	CASSLVGGAYNEQFF
many	TRBD2	TRBV27	TRBJ2-7	TGTGCCAGCAGTATCGCGGGACTAGCGGGGAGATACGAGCAGTACTTC	CASSIAGLAGRYEQYF
-	-	TRBV19	TRBJ1-1	TGTGCCAGTAGTGTACCGGGGAACACTGAAGCTTTCTTT	CASSVPGNTEAFF
many	-	TRBV6-1	TRBJ1-1	TGTGCCAGCAGTGAAACCCAGATGGGGAGCACTGAAGCTTTCTTT	CASSETQMGSTEAFF
many	-	TRBV5-1	TRBJ1-2	TGTGCCAGCAGCTTGGTGGGCAGAACATCCTATGGCTACACCTTC	CASSLVGRTSYGYTF
-	TRBD1	TRBV5-1	TRBJ2-3	TGCGCCAGCAGCTGGGGGACAGGGAAGTCAGATACGCAGTATTTT	CASSWGTGKSDTQYF
many	-	TRBV19	TRBJ2-5	TGTGCCAGTAGTATTTTTGGGGCACAAGAGACCCAGTACTTC	CASSIFGAQETQYF
many	TRBD1	TRBV24-1	TRBJ1-2	TGTGCCACCAGTGATTCTCCAGGGGGCTGGCATGGCTACACCTTC	CATSDSPGGWHGYTF
many	TRBD2	TRBV5-1	TRBJ2-1	TGCGCCAGCAGACCTAGCGGCTCCTACAATGAGCAGTTCTTC	CASRPSGSYNEQFF
-	TRBD1	TRBV20-1	TRBJ2-7	TGCAGTGCTAGAGATCCGGGACAGGGGTACTACGAGCAGTACTTC	CSARDPGQGYYEQYF
few	TRBD1	TRBV11-2	TRBJ1-2	TGTGCCAGCAGCAGCGGGACAGGGAATGGCTACACCTTC	CASSSGTGNGYTF
few	-	TRBV5-8	TRBJ2-5	TGTGCCAGCAGCCTCCGGGGGAGGGGGTCCAAAGAGACCCAGTACTTC	CASSLRGRGSKETQYF
-	TRBD1	TRBV9	TRBJ2-7	TGTGCCAGCAGCCAGCAACCGACAGGGACCTACGAGCAGTACTTC	CASSQQPTGTYEQYF
many	TRBD2	TRBV20-1	TRBJ2-7	TGCAGTGCTAGAGTTGAGCGGGGGGCTTACGAGCAGTACTTC	CSARVERGAYEQYF
-	-	TRBV19	TRBJ1-1	TGTGCCAGTAGTATTAAAGGGGGTACGGCTTTCTTT	CASSIKGGTAFF
many	-	TRBV20-1	TRBJ1-1	TGCAGTGCTATAGGGGTGGAGAACACTGAAGCTTTCTTT	CSAIGVENTEAFF
many	-	TRBV2	TRBJ1-2	TGTGCCAGCAGTGCCATAGCGACAGCAAGGGACTATGGCTACACCTTC	CASSAIATARDYGYTF
few	-	TRBV7-8	TRBJ1-4	TGTGCCAGCAGCTTCGAGGGGGGGACGGGCCCTAATGAAAAACTGTTTTTT	CASSFEGGTGPNEKLFF
-	TRBD1	TRBV2	TRBJ1-1	TGTGCCAGCAGGCGGACAGGGGGCCTCACTGAAGCTTTCTTT	CASRRTGGLTEAFF
medium-sized	TRBD2	TRBV29-1	TRBJ2-1	TGCAGCGTTGGGGGGACTAGCGACAATGAGCAGTTCTTC	CSVGGTSDNEQFF
-	-	TRBV20-1	TRBJ1-5	TGCAGTGCTAATGGGGACCGCTCTAATAGCAATCAGCCCCAGCATTTT	CSANGDRSNSNQPQHF